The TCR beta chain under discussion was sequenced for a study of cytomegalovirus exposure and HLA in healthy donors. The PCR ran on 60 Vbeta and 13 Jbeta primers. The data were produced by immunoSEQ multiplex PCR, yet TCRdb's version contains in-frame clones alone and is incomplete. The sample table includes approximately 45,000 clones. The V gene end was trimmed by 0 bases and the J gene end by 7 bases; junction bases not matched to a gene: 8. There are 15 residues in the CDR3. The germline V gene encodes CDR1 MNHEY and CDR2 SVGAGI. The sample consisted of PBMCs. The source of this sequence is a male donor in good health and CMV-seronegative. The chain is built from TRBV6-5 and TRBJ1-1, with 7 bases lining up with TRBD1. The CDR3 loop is CASSYSGQVIIEAFF. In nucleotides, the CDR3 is TGTGCCAGCAGTTACTCTGGACAGGTGATAATTGAAGCTTTCTTT.